This T cell receptor (beta chain) was recovered during a study of PD-L1 blockade in urothelial cancer. General study results and limits: Stronger expansion of tumor-associated clones in blood at 3 weeks distinguished durable-benefit patients.

Clones were read by immunoSEQ multiplex PCR, and TCRdb kept only the in-frame ones, dropping some. This sample carries under 50,000 clones, 82% of them seen once, and the ten largest clones take 1.5% to 2%. In regard to this clone: Its antigen is not known. Other DNA sequences in this specimen translate into the identical CDR3.

Germline lookup yields CDR1 SGHRS and CDR2 YFSETQ. Deletions cut 0 bases from V and 4 bases from J, with 3 bases between. CDR3 length: 12 residues. Sample time point: pretreatment peripheral blood. J is TRBJ2-3 and V is TRBV5-1; no reliable D call. Material: PBMCs, obtained around atezolizumab (anti-PD-L1) treatment. This clonotype was sampled from a man aged 50-60 years with urothelial cancer. DNA for the CDR3: TGCGCCAGCAGCTTGGTCTCAGATACGCAGTATTTT. The encoded protein is CASSLVSDTQYF.